The clone carrying this T cell receptor (beta chain) was observed a few times. This specimen belongs to a study of blood T cell repertoires in COVID-19. Study in general: Samples taken during acute and convalescent COVID-19 were collected in the United States, Italy and Spain. From T cells, B-cell-depleted T cells, or PBMCs came the material, which was cDNA or gDNA.

Clones were read by immunoSEQ multiplex PCR, and TCRdb kept only the in-frame ones, dropping some. The repertoire holds about 140,000 clones, with roughly 80% as singletons. The CDR3 extends over 14 amino acids. The V segment lost 5 bases and the J segment 4 bases; nucleotides outside the gene matches: 5. Germline values: CDR1 SGHVS, CDR2 FQNEAQ. Sequencing input: peripheral blood. J is TRBJ1-3 and V is TRBV7-8; 7 bases match TRBD1. The clonotype was recovered from a woman between 55 and 75 years old with acute or convalescent COVID-19. CDR3 sequence (DNA): TGTGCCAGCAGCCGAGGGACAGCCGGAAACACCATATATTTT. Its translation is CASSRGTAGNTIYF.